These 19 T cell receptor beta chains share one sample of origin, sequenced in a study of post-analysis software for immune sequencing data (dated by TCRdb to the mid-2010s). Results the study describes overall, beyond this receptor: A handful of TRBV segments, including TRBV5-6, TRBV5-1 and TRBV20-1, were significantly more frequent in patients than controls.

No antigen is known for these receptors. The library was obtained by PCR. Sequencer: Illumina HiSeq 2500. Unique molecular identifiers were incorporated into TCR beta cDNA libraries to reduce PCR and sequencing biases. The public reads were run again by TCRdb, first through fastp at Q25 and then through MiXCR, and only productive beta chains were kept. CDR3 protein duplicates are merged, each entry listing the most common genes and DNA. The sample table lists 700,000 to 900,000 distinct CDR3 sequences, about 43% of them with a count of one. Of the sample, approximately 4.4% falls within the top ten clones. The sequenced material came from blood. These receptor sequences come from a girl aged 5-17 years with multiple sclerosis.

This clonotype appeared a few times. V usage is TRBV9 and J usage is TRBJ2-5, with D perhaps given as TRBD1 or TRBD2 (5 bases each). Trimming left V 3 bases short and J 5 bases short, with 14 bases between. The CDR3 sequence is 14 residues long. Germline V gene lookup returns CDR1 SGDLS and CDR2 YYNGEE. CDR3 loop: CASSGGPSGETQYF. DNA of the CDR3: TGTGCCAGCAGCGGGGGACCCTCGGGCGAGACCCAGTACTTC.

The CDR3: CSVDAGLTDTQYF. In nucleotides, the CDR3 is TGCAGCGTTGACGCAGGTCTCACAGATACGCAGTATTTT. The chain carries TRBV29-1 and TRBJ2-3, with no clear D. Germline-derived CDR1 and CDR2 are SQVTM and ANQGSEA. The V end lost 3 bases, the J end lost 2 bases, and 9 bases lay between the germline ends. CDR3 length: 13 amino acids.

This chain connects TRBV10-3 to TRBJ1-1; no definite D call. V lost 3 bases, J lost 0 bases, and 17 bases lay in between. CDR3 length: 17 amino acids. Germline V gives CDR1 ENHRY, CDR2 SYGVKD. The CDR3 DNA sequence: TGTGCCATCAGTGACTCCGAAACGACACGATTGAACACTGAAGCTTTCTTT. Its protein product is CAISDSETTRLNTEAFF.

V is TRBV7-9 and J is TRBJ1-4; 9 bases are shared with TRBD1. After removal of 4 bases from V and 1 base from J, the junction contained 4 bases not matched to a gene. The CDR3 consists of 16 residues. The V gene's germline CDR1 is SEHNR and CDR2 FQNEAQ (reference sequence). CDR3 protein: CASSSNRGQTNEKLFF. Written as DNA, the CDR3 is TGTGCCAGCAGCTCGAACAGGGGGCAAACTAATGAAAAACTGTTTTTT.

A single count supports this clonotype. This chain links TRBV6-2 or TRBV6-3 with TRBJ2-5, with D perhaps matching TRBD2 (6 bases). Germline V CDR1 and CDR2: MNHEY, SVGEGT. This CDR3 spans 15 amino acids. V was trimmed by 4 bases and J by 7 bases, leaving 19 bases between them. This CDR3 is CASSFWDSTRGTQYF. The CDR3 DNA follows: TGTGCCAGCAGTTTTTGGGACTCGACCCGCGGGACCCAGTACTTC.

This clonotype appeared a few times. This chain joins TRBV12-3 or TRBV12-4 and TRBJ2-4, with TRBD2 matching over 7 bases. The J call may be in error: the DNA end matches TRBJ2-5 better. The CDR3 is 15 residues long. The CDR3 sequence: CASSFTAGEGETQYF. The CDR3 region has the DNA TGTGCCAGCAGTTTTACTGCGGGAGAGGGAGAGACCCAGTACTTC.

The DNA for the CDR3 is TGTGCCAGTGATAGCGGTGTCCCTCGGGATACGCAGTATTTT. Translation gives CASDSGVPRDTQYF. The rearrangement joins TRBV10-3 to TRBJ2-3; TRBD2 is a possible D gene (6 bases). V gave up 10 bases and J gave up 6 bases, with 20 bases separating them. CDR1 ENHRY and CDR2 SYGVKD come from the germline V gene. This CDR3 is built from 14 residues.

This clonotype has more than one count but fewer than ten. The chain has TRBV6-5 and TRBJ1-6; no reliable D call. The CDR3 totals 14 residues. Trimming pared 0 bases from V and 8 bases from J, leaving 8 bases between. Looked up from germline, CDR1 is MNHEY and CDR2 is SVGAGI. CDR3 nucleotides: TGTGCCAGCAGTTACTCCGGCGTGGATTCACCCCTCCACTTT. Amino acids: CASSYSGVDSPLHF.

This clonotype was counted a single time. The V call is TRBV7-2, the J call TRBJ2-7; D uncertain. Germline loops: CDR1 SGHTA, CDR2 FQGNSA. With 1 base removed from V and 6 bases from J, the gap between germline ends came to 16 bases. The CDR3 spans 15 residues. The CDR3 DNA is TGTGCCAGCAGCTTAGATTTGTCAGCCACCTTCGAGCAGTACTTC. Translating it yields CASSLDLSATFEQYF.

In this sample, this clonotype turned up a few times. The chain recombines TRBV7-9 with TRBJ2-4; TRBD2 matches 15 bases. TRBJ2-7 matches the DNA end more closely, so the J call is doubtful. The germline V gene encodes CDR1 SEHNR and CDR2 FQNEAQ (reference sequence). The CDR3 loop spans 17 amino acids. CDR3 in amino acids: CASSLFRTSGRGDEQYF. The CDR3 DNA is TGTGCCAGCAGCCTCTTTCGGACTAGCGGGAGGGGGGACGAGCAGTACTTC.

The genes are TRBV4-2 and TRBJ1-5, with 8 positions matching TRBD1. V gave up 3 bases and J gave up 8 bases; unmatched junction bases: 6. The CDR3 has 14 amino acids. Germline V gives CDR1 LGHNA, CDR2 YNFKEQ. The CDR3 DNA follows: TGTGCCAGCAGCCAGACCACAGGGGGGGAGCCCCAGCATTTT. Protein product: CASSQTTGGEPQHF.

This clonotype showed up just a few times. The CDR3 bases are TGTGCCAGCCGGACAGGGAGAGATACGCAGTATTTT. Protein product: CASRTGRDTQYF. The J gene is TRBJ2-3, the V gene TRBV6-5, with 8 bases fitting TRBD1. CDR1 MNHEY and CDR2 SVGAGI come from the germline V gene. The V and J ends lost 8 bases and 5 bases, in that order; junction bases with no gene match: 3. This CDR3 region has 12 residues.

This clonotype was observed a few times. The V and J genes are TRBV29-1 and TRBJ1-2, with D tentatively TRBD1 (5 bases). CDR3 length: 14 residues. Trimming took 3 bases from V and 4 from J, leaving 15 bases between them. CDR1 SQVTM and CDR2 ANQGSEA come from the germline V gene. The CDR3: CSVDSGHRSYGYTF. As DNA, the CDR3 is TGCAGCGTTGACAGTGGACACCGCTCCTATGGCTACACCTTC. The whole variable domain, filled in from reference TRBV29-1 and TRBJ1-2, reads SAVISQKPSRDICQRGTSLTIQCQVDSQVTMMFWYRQQPGQSLTLIATANQGSEATYESGFVIDKFPISRPNLTFSTLTVSNMSPEDSSIYLCSVDSGHRSYGYTFGSGTRLTVV.

The DNA for the CDR3 is TGTGCCAGCAGTCCGCAGACTCCTTCCTACAATGAGCAGTTCTTC. Amino acids: CASSPQTPSYNEQFF. This chain uses TRBV12-3 or TRBV12-4 with TRBJ2-1; D ambiguous. There are 15 residues in the CDR3. Between the trimmed V and J ends, which lost 5 bases and 1 base, there was a span of 12 bases.

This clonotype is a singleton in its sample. The CDR3 DNA reads TGTGCCAGCAGCGCCAGGGGAGGGGACGGCGCTGAAGCTTTCTTT. As protein: CASSARGGDGAEAFF. The chain combines TRBV9 with TRBJ1-1; D perhaps matches TRBD1 (6 bases). The CDR3 length is 15 residues. Germline V gives CDR1 SGDLS, CDR2 YYNGEE. Trimming left V 3 bases short and J 6 bases short, with 18 bases between.

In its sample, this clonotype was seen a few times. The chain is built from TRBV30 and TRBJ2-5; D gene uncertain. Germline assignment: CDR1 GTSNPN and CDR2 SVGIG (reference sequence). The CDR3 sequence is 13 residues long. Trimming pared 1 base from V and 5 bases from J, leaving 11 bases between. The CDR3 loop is CAWSGVVGETQYF. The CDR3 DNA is TGTGCCTGGAGTGGGGTGGTCGGGGAGACCCAGTACTTC.

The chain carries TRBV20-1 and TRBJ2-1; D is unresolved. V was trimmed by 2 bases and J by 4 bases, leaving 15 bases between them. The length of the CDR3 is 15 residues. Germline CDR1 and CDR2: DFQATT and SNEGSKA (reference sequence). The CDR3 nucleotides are TGCAGTGCTAGACTACACACGATAAGATACAATGAGCAGTTCTTC. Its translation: CSARLHTIRYNEQFF.

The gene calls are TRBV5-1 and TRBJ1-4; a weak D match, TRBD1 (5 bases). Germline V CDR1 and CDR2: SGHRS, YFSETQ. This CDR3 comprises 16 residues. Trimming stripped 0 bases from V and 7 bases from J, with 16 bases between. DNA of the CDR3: TGCGCCAGCAGCTTGGGACAGCCGGCCGTAGGTGAAAAACTGTTTTTT. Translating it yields CASSLGQPAVGEKLFF.

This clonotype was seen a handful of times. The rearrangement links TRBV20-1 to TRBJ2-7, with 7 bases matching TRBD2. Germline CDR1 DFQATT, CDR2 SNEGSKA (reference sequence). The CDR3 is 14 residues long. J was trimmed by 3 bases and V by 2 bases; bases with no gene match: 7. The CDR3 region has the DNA TGCAGTGCTAGATTAGGGGAGGGCGGCTACGAGCAGTACTTC. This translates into CSARLGEGGYEQYF.